These 5 T cell receptor beta chains were all obtained from the same sample, sequenced in a study of OX40 agonist ivuxolimab in advanced cancers. TCRdb's table, derived via immunoSEQ multiplex PCR, lists solely in-frame clones and lacks some. The profile shows almost 50,000 clones, 80% to 90% of them singletons. The sample consisted of CD4+ or CD8+ T cells sorted from blood, taken in a trial of the OX40 agonist ivuxolimab. These receptors were taken from an adult with an advanced solid tumor such as melanoma, head and neck, liver or kidney cancer.

The chain carries TRBV4-3 and TRBJ2-4, with TRBD2 as a possible D gene (5 bases). Trimming stripped 6 bases from V and 6 bases from J, with 18 bases between. CDR1 is LGHNA, CDR2 YSLEER, per germline. The CDR3 is 15 amino acids. This CDR3 reads CASSPSGGDGNIQYF. The CDR3 DNA sequence: TGCGCCAGCAGTCCTTCAGGAGGAGACGGAAACATTCAGTACTTC.

The genes are TRBV7-7 and TRBJ2-2; D is ambiguous. The CDR3 is made up of 16 amino acids. V was shortened by 1 base and J by 0 bases, with 9 bases between the two germline ends. Germline V CDR1 and CDR2: SSHAT, FNYEAQ (reference sequence). The CDR3 region has the DNA TGTGCCAGCAGCTTAGGAGGCGGAACGAACACCGGGGAGCTGTTTTTT. It codes for CASSLGGGTNTGELFF. The whole variable domain, filled in from reference TRBV7-7 and TRBJ2-2, reads GAGVSQSPRYKVTKRGQDVTLRCDPISSHATLYWYQQALGQGPEFLTYFNYEAQPDKSGLPSDRFSAERPEGSISTLTIQRTEQRDSAMYRCASSLGGGTNTGELFFGEGSRLTVL.

J is TRBJ1-1 and V is TRBV4-3; D remains unclear. This CDR3 region has 15 residues. Trimming shortened V by 3 bases and J by 5 bases, and 16 bases separated the two germline ends. Germline CDR1 and CDR2: LGHNA and YSLEER. The CDR3, as DNA: TGCGCCAGCAGCCAGTCTCTAGGTGAAATGACTGAAGCTTTCTTT. Its translation: CASSQSLGEMTEAFF.

The genes are TRBV14 and TRBJ1-3; D uncertain. Germline V gene lookup returns CDR1 SGHDN and CDR2 FVKESK. This CDR3 is 14 amino acids long. V gave up 4 bases and J gave up 0 bases, with 7 bases separating them. The CDR3 region has the DNA TGTGCCAGCAGCCCGGTCCTCTCTGGAAACACCATATATTTT. Residues: CASSPVLSGNTIYF.

This rearrangement joins TRBV6-6 to TRBJ1-6, with 7 nucleotides matching TRBD1. The V segment lost 5 bases and the J segment 9 bases; nucleotides outside the gene matches: 4. The CDR3 runs to 13 residues. CDR1 is MNHNY, CDR2 SVGAGI, per germline (reference sequence). The CDR3 loop reads CASSRGQASPLHF. The CDR3, as DNA: TGTGCCAGCAGTCGCGGACAGGCTTCACCCCTCCACTTT.